Presented here are 5 T cell receptor beta chains from one specimen sequenced in a study of T cells in Graves' hyperthyroidism and ophthalmopathy. RNA transcripts provided the source from which TCR beta CDR3 regions were amplified. The HTBI primer set served for first-round RT-PCR of the TCR CDR3. MiXCR was run by TCRdb on the multiplex PCR reads, yielding one entry per CDR3 protein. This sample yields roughly 400,000 distinct CDR3 sequences, of which around 15% are seen a single time; 25% to 30% belongs to the top ten. The sample taken for sequencing was blood. The receptors shown here come from a man aged 50 or older with Graves' ophthalmopathy.

At least ten counts were recorded for this clonotype. The J gene is TRBJ2-1, the V gene TRBV4-2, with D unresolved. V lost 0 bases, J lost 8 bases, and 2 bases lay in between. Germline values: CDR1 LGHNA, CDR2 YNFKEQ. The CDR3 is 11 residues long. CDR3 in amino acids: CASSQDHEQFF. CDR3 coding DNA: TGTGCCAGCAGCCAAGATCATGAGCAGTTCTTC.

There are many counts of this clonotype. V gene TRBV29-1 combines with J gene TRBJ2-1; D ambiguous. The germline V gene has CDR1 SQVTM and CDR2 ANQGSEA. V was pared by 7 bases and J by 8 bases, with 15 bases between. The CDR3 contains 12 residues. CDR3 in DNA: TGCAGCGCTAAACCGGCAGTCGATGAGCAGTTCTTC. Protein sequence: CSAKPAVDEQFF.

Notes on this clonotype: The junction shows a germline mismatch at one end, possibly a read error. V is TRBV3-1 and J is TRBJ2-1; tentative D call: TRBD1 (5 bases). The germline CDR1 and CDR2 sequences are LGHDT and YNNKEL (reference sequence). The CDR3 has 16 residues. This chain's CDR3 is CASSLQGAQSYNEQFF. As DNA, the CDR3 is TGCGCCAGCAGTCTCCAAGGGGCCCAGTCCTACAATGAGCAGTTCTTC.

This clonotype appeared a few times. This chain joins TRBV6-1 and TRBJ2-7, with D tentatively TRBD1 (7 bases). This CDR3 is 14 amino acids long. V lost 4 bases and J lost 2, with 12 bases in between. CDR1 is MNHNS, CDR2 SASEGT, per germline. CDR3 nucleotides: TGTGCCAGCAGTGCCAGGGGGAGGACCTACGAGCAGTACTTC. Its translation: CASSARGRTYEQYF.

This clonotype appeared many times. The genes are TRBV6-6 and TRBJ2-5, with 8 bases identical to TRBD1. Germline V gene data show CDR1 as MNHNY and CDR2 as SVGAGI (reference sequence). The CDR3 sequence is 15 residues long. With V trimmed by 0 bases and J by 2 bases, 2 bases remained unmatched. DNA of the CDR3: TGTGCCAGCAGTTACTCAGACAGGGGACAAGAGACCCAGTACTTC. Residues: CASSYSDRGQETQYF.